This T cell receptor (beta chain) was identified in a study of shared clonotypes between healthy human individuals. About the study: In total, the donors were a couple of women and a few men aged 18 to 49. The study's findings and limits: Several donors shared approximately 5% of their naive CD4 clonotypes.

This clone was counted many times. The antigen remains undetermined. The assay was immunoSEQ multiplex PCR, and TCRdb's table has in-frame clones only and misses some. Among approximately 980,000 clones, over 60% were seen once, and the ten largest hold about 1.5%. This clonotype was obtained from a man between 18 and 29 years old in good health. The sequenced sample consisted of memory CD4+ T cells sorted from blood. Subset defined: CD45RA-negative fraction.

The CDR3 loop is CAWSDSPVDEQYF. CDR3 sequence (DNA): TGTGCCTGGAGTGACAGCCCGGTCGACGAGCAGTACTTC. The chain recombines TRBV30 with TRBJ2-7; D is ambiguous. Per the germline V gene, CDR1 is GTSNPN and CDR2 is SVGIG (reference sequence). The CDR3 spans 13 residues. V dropped 1 base and J dropped 5 bases, with 12 bases sitting between them.